Listed below are T cell receptor beta chains from one sample, sequenced in a study of TIL therapy for anti-PD-1-resistant metastatic lung cancer. Produced via immunoSEQ multiplex PCR; TCRdb's table is partial and in-frame only. The sample yields about 52,000 clones, around three quarters seen once. Sequencing used blood, obtained at baseline. The receptors come from a woman aged 30 to 85 with non-small cell lung cancer. Each CDR3 is given with its conserved first and last residue. Each record gives: V gene, clone size, J gene, D gene, CDR3 DNA, CDR3 protein. D genes are given only for firm matches. Expanded clones get a size class; other rows say once, few or many, or leave the size out.

>TRBV7-2|once|TRBJ1-2|.
TGTGCCAGCAGCTTAGTGGGGGAGTATGGCTACACCTTC
CASSLVGEYGYTF
>TRBV9|.|TRBJ2-2|.
TGTGCCAGCAGCGTAGACAGGGACACGACGTCGAACACCGGGGAGCTGTTTTTT
CASSVDRDTTSNTGELFF
>TRBV29-1|.|TRBJ1-2|TRBD1
TGCAGCGCCACCGGGACAGGGGTCAGGCCAATAAAGGGTGGCTACACCTTC
CSATGTGVRPIKGGYTF
>TRBV11-3|.|TRBJ2-6|.
TGTGCCAGCAGCTTAGGCGGGGTTTCTGGGGCCAACGTCCTGACTTTC
CASSLGGVSGANVLTF
>TRBV9|.|TRBJ2-3|.
TGTGCCAGCAGCGTAGGGGGGGGCCCAGATACGCAGTATTTT
CASSVGGGPDTQYF
>TRBV7-2|once|TRBJ2-2|.
TGTGCCAGCAGCTTACAGTGGAGTGATACCGGGGAGCTGTTTTTT
CASSLQWSDTGELFF
>TRBV27|.|TRBJ2-2|.
TGTGCCAGCAGCGCCAGACATCCGAACACCGGGGAGCTGTTTTTT
CASSARHPNTGELFF
>TRBV19|.|TRBJ1-1|.
TGTGCCAGTAAACTCAGGACGACGAACACTGAAGCTTTCTTT
CASKLRTTNTEAFF
>TRBV2|.|TRBJ2-3|TRBD2
TGTGCCAGCAGTGAGACTAGCGGGGTCACAGATACGCAGTATTTT
CASSETSGVTDTQYF
>TRBV11-3|.|TRBJ2-2|.
TGTGCCAGCAGCTTAGGACTGCGAAACGGGGAGCTGTTTTTT
CASSLGLRNGELFF
>TRBV6-4|.|TRBJ2-5|TRBD2
TGTGCCAGCAGCGCCACTAGCGGGAGAGGAGAGACCCAGTACTTC
CASSATSGRGETQYF
>TRBV11-2|.|TRBJ1-5|.
TGTGCCAGCAGCTCCTCTTTGGGGGTGGGGAGCAATCAGCCCCAGCATTTT
CASSSSLGVGSNQPQHF
>TRBV29-1|.|TRBJ1-1|.
TGCAGCGCCCATGGGGGTAGGTGGGAGACTGAAGCTTTCTTT
CSAHGGRWETEAFF
>TRBV19|few|TRBJ1-2|.
TGTGCCAGTAGTATCGTACAGGGCGGGTATGGCTACACCTTC
CASSIVQGGYGYTF
>TRBV19|.|TRBJ2-7|TRBD1
TGTGCCAGTAGTGGGGACAGGGAAGGCGAGCAGTACTTC
CASSGDREGEQYF
>TRBV5-1|.|TRBJ1-1|.
TGCGCCAGCAGCTTGAGGGGTCGGAACACTGAAGCTTTCTTT
CASSLRGRNTEAFF
>TRBV9|.|TRBJ1-2|.
TGTGCCAGCAGCGTATGGGGCGGAGGCAGGGAGGACTACACCTTC
CASSVWGGGREDYTF
>TRBV5-1|.|TRBJ2-2|.
TGCGCCAGCAGCTTGTTGCCAGGCCCCACCGGGGAGCTGTTTTTT
CASSLLPGPTGELFF
>TRBV4-1|few|TRBJ1-1|.
TGCGCCAGCAGCCAATTAGGGTGGAACACTGAAGCTTTCTTT
CASSQLGWNTEAFF
>TRBV5-5|once|TRBJ1-3|.
TGTGCCAGCAGCCTGGTCACATCTCCCATATATTTT
CASSLVTSPIYF
>TRBV7-8|.|TRBJ2-4|.
TGTGCCAGCAGCCTCCGGGGCAGCAAAAACATTCAGTACTTC
CASSLRGSKNIQYF
>TRBV7-9|.|TRBJ1-2|.
TGTGCCAGCAGCCCCCCGGAGGGAGGGAGGAACTATGGCTACACCTTC
CASSPPEGGRNYGYTF
>TRBV7-2|.|TRBJ2-7|TRBD1
TGTGCCAGCAGCCCCGGACAGGGCTACGAGCAGTACTTC
CASSPGQGYEQYF
>TRBV5-4|.|TRBJ1-3|TRBD1
TGCGCCAGCAGCCAAGGGGGGATAGGGGGCGGAAACACCATATATTTT
CASSQGGIGGGNTIYF